This TCR beta chain is from a study of cytomegalovirus exposure and HLA in healthy donors. Findings and limits, study-wide: 164 TCR beta chains were listed as cytomegalovirus-associated. Data from an earlier analysis indicated that most TCR beta V segments were productive either about 87% or about 30% of the time. The later analysis indicated that the majority of CMV-associated TCR beta chains appeared HLA-restricted.

To note about this clone: Its antigen remains unknown.

A multiplex PCR was run with 60 Vbeta primers and 13 Jbeta primers. Original processing methods: Around 10 million shared chains were among tens of millions of unique TCR beta chains counted in a later analysis. Sequencing used immunoSEQ multiplex PCR; TCRdb keeps in-frame clones, though not all of them. Clonal size and the V and J genes are those of that table, whereas D and trimming came from the DNA. The table shows approximately 190,000 clones, with around four fifths occurring only once. The germline gives CDR1 SNHLY, CDR2 FYNNEI. The junction had 10 bases not matched to a gene; V was cut back by 7 bases and J by 4 bases. This CDR3 is built from 15 residues.

The source is a man aged 35 to 55 in good health and CMV-seropositive. This chain joins TRBV2 and TRBJ1-1; 9 nucleotides match TRBD1. The sequencing sample was made of PBMCs. The CDR3: CASIPGQGRGTEAFF. Written as DNA, the CDR3 is TGTGCCAGCATCCCGGGACAGGGACGGGGCACTGAAGCTTTCTTT.